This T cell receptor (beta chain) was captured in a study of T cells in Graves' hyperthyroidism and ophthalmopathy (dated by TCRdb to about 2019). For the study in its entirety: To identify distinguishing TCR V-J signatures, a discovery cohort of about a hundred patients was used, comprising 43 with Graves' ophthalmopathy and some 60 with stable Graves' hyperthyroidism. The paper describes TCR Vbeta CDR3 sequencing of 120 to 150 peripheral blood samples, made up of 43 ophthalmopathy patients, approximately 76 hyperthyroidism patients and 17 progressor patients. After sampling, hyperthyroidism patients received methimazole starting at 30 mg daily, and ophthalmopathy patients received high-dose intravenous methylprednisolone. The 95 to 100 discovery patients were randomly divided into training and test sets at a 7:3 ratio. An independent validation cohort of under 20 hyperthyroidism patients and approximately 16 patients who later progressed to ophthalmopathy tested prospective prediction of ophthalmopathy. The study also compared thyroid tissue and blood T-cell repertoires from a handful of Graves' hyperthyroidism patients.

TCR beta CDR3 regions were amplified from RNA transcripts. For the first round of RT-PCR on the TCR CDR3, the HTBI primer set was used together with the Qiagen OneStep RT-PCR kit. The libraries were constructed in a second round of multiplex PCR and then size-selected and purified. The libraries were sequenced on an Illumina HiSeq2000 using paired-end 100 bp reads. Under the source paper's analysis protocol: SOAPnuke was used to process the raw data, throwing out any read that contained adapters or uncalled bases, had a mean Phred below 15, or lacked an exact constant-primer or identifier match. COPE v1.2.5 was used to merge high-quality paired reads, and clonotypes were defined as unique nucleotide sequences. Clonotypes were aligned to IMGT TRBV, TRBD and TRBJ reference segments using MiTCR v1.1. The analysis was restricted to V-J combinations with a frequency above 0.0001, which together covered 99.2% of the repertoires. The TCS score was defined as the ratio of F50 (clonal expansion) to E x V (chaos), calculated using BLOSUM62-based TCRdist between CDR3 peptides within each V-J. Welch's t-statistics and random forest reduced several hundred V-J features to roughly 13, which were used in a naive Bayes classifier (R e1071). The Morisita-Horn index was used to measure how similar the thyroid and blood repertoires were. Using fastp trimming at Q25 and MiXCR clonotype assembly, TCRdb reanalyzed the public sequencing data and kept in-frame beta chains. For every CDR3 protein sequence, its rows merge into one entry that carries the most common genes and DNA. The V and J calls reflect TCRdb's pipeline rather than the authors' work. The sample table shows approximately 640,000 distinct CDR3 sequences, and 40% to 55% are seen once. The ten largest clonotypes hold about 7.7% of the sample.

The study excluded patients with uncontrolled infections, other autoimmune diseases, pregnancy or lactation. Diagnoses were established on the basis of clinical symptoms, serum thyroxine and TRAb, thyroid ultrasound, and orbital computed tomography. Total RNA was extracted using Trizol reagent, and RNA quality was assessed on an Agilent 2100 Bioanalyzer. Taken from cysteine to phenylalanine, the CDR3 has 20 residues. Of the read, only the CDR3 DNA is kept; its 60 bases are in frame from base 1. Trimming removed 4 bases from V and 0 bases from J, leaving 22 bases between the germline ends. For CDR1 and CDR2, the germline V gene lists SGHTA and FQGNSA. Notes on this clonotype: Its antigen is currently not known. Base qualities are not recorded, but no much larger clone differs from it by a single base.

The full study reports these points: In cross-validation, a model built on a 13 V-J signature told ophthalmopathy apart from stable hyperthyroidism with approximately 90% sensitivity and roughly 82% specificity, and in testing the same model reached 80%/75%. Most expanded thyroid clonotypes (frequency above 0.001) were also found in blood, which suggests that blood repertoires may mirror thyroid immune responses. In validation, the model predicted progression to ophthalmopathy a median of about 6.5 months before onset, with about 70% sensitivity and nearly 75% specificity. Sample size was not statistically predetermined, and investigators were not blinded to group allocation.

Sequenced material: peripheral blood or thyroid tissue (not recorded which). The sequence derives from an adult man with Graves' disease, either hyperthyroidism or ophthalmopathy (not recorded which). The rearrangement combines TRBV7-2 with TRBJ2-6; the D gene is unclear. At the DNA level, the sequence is TGTGCCAGCAGCTCAGTAGGCCGGGCTTCAGGTTTCTCTGGGGCCAACGTCCTGACTTTC. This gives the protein CASSSVGRASGFSGANVLTF.